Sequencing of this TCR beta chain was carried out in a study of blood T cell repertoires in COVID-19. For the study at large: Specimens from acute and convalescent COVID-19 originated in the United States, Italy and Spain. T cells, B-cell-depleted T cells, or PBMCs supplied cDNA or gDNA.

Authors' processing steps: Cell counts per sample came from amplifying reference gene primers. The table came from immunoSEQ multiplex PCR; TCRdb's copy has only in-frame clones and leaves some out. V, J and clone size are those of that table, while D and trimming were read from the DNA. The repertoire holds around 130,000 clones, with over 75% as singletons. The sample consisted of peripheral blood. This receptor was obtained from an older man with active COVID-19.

The CDR3, as DNA: TGTGCCACCAGCAGAGGGCTAGCGGGAGTATCCGGGTGGGAGACCCAGTACTTC. It translates to CATSRGLAGVSGWETQYF. V usage is TRBV15 and J usage is TRBJ2-5; 10 nucleotides align to TRBD2. The CDR3 runs to 18 residues. J gave up 5 bases and V 1 base, and 13 bases lay outside the gene matches. Germline CDR1 LNHNV, CDR2 YYDKDF (reference sequence).